The clone carrying this T cell receptor (beta chain) showed up just a few times. Data came from immunoSEQ multiplex PCR; TCRdb stores just in-frame clones and leaves some out. Of 55,000 to 65,000 clones detected, about 81% appear once; the ten largest clones hold under 35%. This sample was taken from a study of blood T cell repertoires in COVID-19. Looking at the study overall: The origin of the acute and convalescent COVID-19 samples was the United States, Italy and Spain.

Germline loops: CDR1 SGHNT, CDR2 YYREEE (reference sequence). Germline trimming cut 1 base from V and 2 bases from J; bases unmatched to any gene: 5. The CDR3 contains 16 residues. V usage is TRBV5-4 and J usage is TRBJ2-5; 10 nucleotides line up with TRBD2. Sequences were obtained from peripheral blood. This sequence was found in a man between 60 and 70 years old with COVID-19, enrolled during active disease. The CDR3 loop reads CASSLLSSGSQETQYF. The DNA of the CDR3 is TGTGCCAGCAGCTTGTTGTCTAGCGGGAGTCAAGAGACCCAGTACTTC.